This record covers a single TCR beta chain. The CDR3 runs 14 residues. Germline V gives CDR1 SGHNT, CDR2 YYREEE (reference sequence). The J segment lost 3 bases and the V segment lost 2 bases, leaving 5 bases of the junction unmatched. The entry originates in a study of shared clonotypes between healthy human individuals. The method was immunoSEQ multiplex PCR; TCRdb's version includes in-frame clones alone and lacks a portion of them. Of roughly 1 million clones in the sample, under 80% were seen once. V gene TRBV5-4 combines with J gene TRBJ2-7; TRBD1 matches at 7 bases. This sequence originates from a man in his late teens or twenties in good health. Sequenced input: memory CD4+ T cells sorted from blood. This sample's subset: CD45RA-negative fraction. The CDR3 nucleotides are TGTGCCAGCAGCTTCGGGACAGCTAACTACGAGCAGTACTTC. Protein: CASSFGTANYEQYF.